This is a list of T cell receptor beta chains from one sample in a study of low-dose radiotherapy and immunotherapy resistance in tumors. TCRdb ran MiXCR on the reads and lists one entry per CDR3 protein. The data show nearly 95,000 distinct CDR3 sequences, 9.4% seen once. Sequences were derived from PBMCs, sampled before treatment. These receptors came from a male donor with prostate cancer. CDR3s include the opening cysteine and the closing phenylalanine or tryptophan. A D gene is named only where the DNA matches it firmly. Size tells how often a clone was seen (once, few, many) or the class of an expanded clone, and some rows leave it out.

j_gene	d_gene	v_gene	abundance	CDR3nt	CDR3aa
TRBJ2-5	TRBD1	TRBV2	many	TGTGCCAGCAGCCAACAGGGGGCTACCCAAGAGACCCAGTACTTC	CASSQQGATQETQYF
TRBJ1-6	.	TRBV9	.	TGTGCCAGCAGCGTAGAGGTGGGGAGAGGTTCACCCCTCCACTTT	CASSVEVGRGSPLHF
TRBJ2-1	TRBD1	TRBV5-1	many	TGCGCCAGCAGCCAGGACAGGGACTACAATGAGCAGTTCTTC	CASSQDRDYNEQFF
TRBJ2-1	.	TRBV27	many	TGTGCCAGCAGCCCGTTTACTAGAGACAATGAGCAGTTCTTC	CASSPFTRDNEQFF
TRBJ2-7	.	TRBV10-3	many	TGTGCCAGCGCCAGGACCGAACCGGAGGACGAGCAGTACTTC	CASARTEPEDEQYF
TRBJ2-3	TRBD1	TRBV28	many	TGTGCCAGCAGTTACCGGGACAGGGGTACAGATACGCAGTATTTT	CASSYRDRGTDTQYF
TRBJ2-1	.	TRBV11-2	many	TGTGCCAGCAGCCAAAACCGGGACCGACCCTACAATGAGCAGTTCTTC	CASSQNRDRPYNEQFF
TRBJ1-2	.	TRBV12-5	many	TGTGCTAGTGCTAGGGCCGAGAACTATGGCTACACCTTC	CASARAENYGYTF
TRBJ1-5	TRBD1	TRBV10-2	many	TGCGCCAGCAGTGAAGGAACAGGGGATCAGCCCCAGCATTTT	CASSEGTGDQPQHF
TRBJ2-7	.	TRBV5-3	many	TGTGCCAGCAGCTTTTGGGGTGCCGAGCAGTACTTC	CASSFWGAEQYF
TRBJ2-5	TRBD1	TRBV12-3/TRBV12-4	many	TGTGCCAGCAGTTTAGGAGACAGGGTCGAGACCCAGTACTTC	CASSLGDRVETQYF
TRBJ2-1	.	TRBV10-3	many	TGTGCCATCAGTGGCGGGCGGGAAGGTATCGATGAGCAGTTCTTC	CAISGGREGIDEQFF
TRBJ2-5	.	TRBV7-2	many	TGTGCCAGCAGCTTAGGCGGGACATGGGAGACCCAGTACTTC	CASSLGGTWETQYF
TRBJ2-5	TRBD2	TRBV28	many	TGTGCCAGCAGTCCGGGGACTATCCAAGAGACCCAGTACTTC	CASSPGTIQETQYF
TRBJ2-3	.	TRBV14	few	TGTGCCAGCAGCTATCGCAGGGGCACAGATACGCAGTATTTT	CASSYRRGTDTQYF
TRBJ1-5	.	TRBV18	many	TGTGCCAGCTCACCAAATTCGGGGAATCAGCCCCAGCATTTT	CASSPNSGNQPQHF
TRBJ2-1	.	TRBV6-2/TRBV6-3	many	TGTGCCACCCAGGGTTCCTACAATGAGCAGTTCTTC	CATQGSYNEQFF
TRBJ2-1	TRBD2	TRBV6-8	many	TGTGCCAGCAGTCCCCGAACTAGCGGGATTTATGAGCAGTTCTTC	CASSPRTSGIYEQFF
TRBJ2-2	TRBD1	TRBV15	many	TGTGCCACCAGCAGAGCCGGGACAGCGGCCGGGGAGCTGTTTTTT	CATSRAGTAAGELFF
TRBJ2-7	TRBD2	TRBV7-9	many	TGTGCCAGCAGCTTAGGCATCGGGGGGATCTACGAGCAGTACTTC	CASSLGIGGIYEQYF
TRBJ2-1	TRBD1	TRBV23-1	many	TGCGCCAGCAGTCGTCGGCAGGGGGCGCCGAGTGAGCAGTTCTTC	CASSRRQGAPSEQFF
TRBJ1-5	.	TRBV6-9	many	TGTGCCAGTTTCGGACGGGTGAGGTATCAGCCCCAGCATTTT	CASFGRVRYQPQHF
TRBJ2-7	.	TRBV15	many	TGTGCCACCAGCTCCCCCGACATCTCCTACGAGCAGTACTTC	CATSSPDISYEQYF
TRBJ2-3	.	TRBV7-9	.	TGTGCCAGCAGCTTTGGGGGCGGGCCGGTAGATACGCAGTATTTT	CASSFGGGPVDTQYF
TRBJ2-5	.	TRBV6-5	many	TGTGCCAGCAGCCGACGCTTCCTCCAAGAGACCCAGTACTTC	CASSRRFLQETQYF
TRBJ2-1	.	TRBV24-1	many	TGTGCCACCAGTGATTTCCAGGGCTATGAGCAGTTCTTC	CATSDFQGYEQFF
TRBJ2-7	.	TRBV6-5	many	TGTGCCAGCAGTCGCCGTAGTGGTAGCGGCTACGAGCAGTACTTC	CASSRRSGSGYEQYF
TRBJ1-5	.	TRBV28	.	TGTGCCAGCCACTTAGGAGGTTATAGCAATCAGCCCCAGCATTTT	CASHLGGYSNQPQHF
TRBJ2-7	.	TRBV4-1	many	TGCGCCAGCAGCCAAGCGGCCGGCCGGGACACAACCTACGAGCAGTACTTC	CASSQAAGRDTTYEQYF
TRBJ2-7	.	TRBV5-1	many	TGCGCCAGCAGCCCCCGGGACCTCGCGGACGAGCAGTACTTC	CASSPRDLADEQYF
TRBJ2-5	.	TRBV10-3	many	TGTGCCATCAGTGGATCAGAGGAAGAGACCCAGTACTTC	CAISGSEEETQYF
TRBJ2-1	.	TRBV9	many	TGTGCCAGCAGCGTAGGGGACGTAATCTACAATGAGCAGTTCTTC	CASSVGDVIYNEQFF
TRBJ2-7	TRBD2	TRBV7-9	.	TGTGCCAGCAGCGGACCCGGGACTAGCGGGATTCGGGGTGAGCAGTACTTC	CASSGPGTSGIRGEQYF
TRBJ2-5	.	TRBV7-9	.	TGTGCCAGCAGCCCTCGCCACCAAGAGACCCAGTACTTC	CASSPRHQETQYF
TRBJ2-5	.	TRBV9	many	TGTGCCAGCAGCGTAGCTTCGGGATATCAAGAGACCCAGTACTTC	CASSVASGYQETQYF
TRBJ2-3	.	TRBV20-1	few	TGCAGTGCTCCCACCACCCCAGCTCAAGATACGCAGTATTTT	CSAPTTPAQDTQYF
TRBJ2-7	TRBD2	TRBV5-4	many	TGTGCCAGCAGCCCTGACGGACTAGCGGAGGAGCAGTACTTC	CASSPDGLAEEQYF
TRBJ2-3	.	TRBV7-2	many	TGTGCCAGCAGCTTGGGGGGAAGGTACACAGATACGCAGTATTTT	CASSLGGRYTDTQYF
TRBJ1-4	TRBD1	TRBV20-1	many	TGCAGTGCGAGTACAGGGGGCGAAAAACTGTTTTTT	CSASTGGEKLFF
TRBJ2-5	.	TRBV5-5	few	TGTGCCAGCAGCTCCAGTAAACAGGGTTTTTCCGTGACCCAGTACTTC	CASSSSKQGFSVTQYF
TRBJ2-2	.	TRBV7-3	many	TGTGCCAGCAGCTTAAGTAGGACACAGAACACCGGGGAGCTGTTTTTT	CASSLSRTQNTGELFF
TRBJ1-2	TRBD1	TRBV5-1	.	TGCGCCAGCAGCTCGGCCGGGACAGGGCTGCATGGCTACACCTTC	CASSSAGTGLHGYTF
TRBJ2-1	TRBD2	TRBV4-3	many	TGCGCCAGCAGCCAAGAGGCGGGAGCCTCCTACAATGAGCAGTTCTTC	CASSQEAGASYNEQFF
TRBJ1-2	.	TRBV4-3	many	TGCGCCAGCAGCCAAGATAACGGAGGGATCAGGGGCTACACCTTC	CASSQDNGGIRGYTF
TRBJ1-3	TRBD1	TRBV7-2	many	TGTGCCAGCAGCTCTAACGGACAGGGAACCTCTGGAAACACCATATATTTT	CASSSNGQGTSGNTIYF
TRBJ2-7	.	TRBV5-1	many	TGCGCCAGCAGCTTATTTGATGGCAACTACGAGCAGTACTTC	CASSLFDGNYEQYF
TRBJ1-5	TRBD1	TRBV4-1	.	TGCGCCAGCAGCCAGAACAGGGGAGGTGGACAGCCCCAGCATTTT	CASSQNRGGGQPQHF
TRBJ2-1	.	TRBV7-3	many	TGTGCCAGCGGCCAGTCTCCCGGGGAACCGCAGTTCTTC	CASGQSPGEPQFF
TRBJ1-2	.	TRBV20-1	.	TGCAGTGCTAAGAAGGATGGGGAAGGTGGCTACACCTTC	CSAKKDGEGGYTF
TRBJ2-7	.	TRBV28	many	TGTGCCAGCAGAGGGGGGTTCGAGACCCACGAGCAGTACTTC	CASRGGFETHEQYF
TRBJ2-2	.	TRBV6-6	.	TGTGCCAGCAGTTACGTCTTAGCATCATCCACCGGGGAGCTGTTTTTT	CASSYVLASSTGELFF
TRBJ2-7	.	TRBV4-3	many	TGCGCCAGCAGCCAAGCTTTGTTGGGGAACTACGAGCAGTACTTC	CASSQALLGNYEQYF
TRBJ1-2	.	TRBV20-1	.	TGCAGTGCTAGGGTAGGGGGAGGCTACACCTTC	CSARVGGGYTF
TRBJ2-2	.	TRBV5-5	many	TGTGCCAGCAGCTTGGTTCGGACAGATACCGGGGAGCTGTTTTTT	CASSLVRTDTGELFF
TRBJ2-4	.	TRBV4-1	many	TGCGCCAGCGCCCTCGGGGACCAAGCCAAAAACATTCAGTACTTC	CASALGDQAKNIQYF
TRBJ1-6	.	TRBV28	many	TGTGCCAGCATCCGACGGGGAACGGGTGGTTCACCCCTCCACTTT	CASIRRGTGGSPLHF
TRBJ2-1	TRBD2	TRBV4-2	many	TGTGCCAGCAGCCAAGTAGCGGGAGGAAAGAATGAGCAGTTCTTC	CASSQVAGGKNEQFF
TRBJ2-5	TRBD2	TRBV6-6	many	TGTGCCAGCAGTTACACGTCGGGACTAGCGGGAGGGAACCAAGAGACCCAGTACTTC	CASSYTSGLAGGNQETQYF
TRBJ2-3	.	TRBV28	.	TGTGCCATCACGATGGGAGCTAGCACAGATACGCAGTATTTT	CAITMGASTDTQYF